Listed below are T cell receptor beta chains from one sample, sequenced in a study of blood T cell repertoires in COVID-19. Measured with immunoSEQ multiplex PCR; TCRdb has only the in-frame clones, and not every one. The sample records some 70,000 clones, approximately 80% being singletons. Sample: peripheral blood. Every receptor here comes from a woman aged 45-65 years with acute or convalescent COVID-19. CDR3s include the opening cysteine and the closing phenylalanine or tryptophan. D genes are given only for firm matches. The size entry is marked missing in some rows and otherwise reads once, few, many or a size class.

-	-	TRBV18	TRBJ2-7	CASSPGVGGTNSYEQYF	TGTGCCAGCTCACCAGGGGTTGGCGGGACGAACTCCTACGAGCAGTACTTC
-	TRBD1	TRBV7-9	TRBJ2-3	CASSLWGQGATDTQYF	TGTGCCAGCAGCTTATGGGGACAGGGGGCAACAGATACGCAGTATTTT
few	-	TRBV10-2	TRBJ1-3	CASSESPVSGNTIYF	TGCGCCAGCAGTGAAAGTCCAGTCTCTGGAAACACCATATATTTT
-	-	TRBV2	TRBJ1-1	CASSATANTEAFF	TGTGCCAGCAGTGCGACAGCGAACACTGAAGCTTTCTTT
few	-	TRBV5-1	TRBJ1-2	CASSLDDRAYGYTF	TGCGCCAGCAGCTTGGACGACAGAGCCTATGGCTACACCTTC
-	TRBD2	TRBV2	TRBJ2-3	CASSEEGGGYTDTQYF	TGTGCCAGCAGTGAGGAGGGCGGGGGGTACACAGATACGCAGTATTTT
-	TRBD2	TRBV7-8	TRBJ2-1	CASSSATSGLSNEQFF	TGTGCCAGCAGCTCCGCGACTAGCGGACTTTCAAATGAGCAGTTCTTC
-	TRBD2	TRBV6-6	TRBJ2-1	CASSPTSGGQNNEQFF	TGTGCCAGCAGTCCAACTAGCGGGGGCCAAAACAATGAGCAGTTCTTC
-	-	TRBV5-1	TRBJ1-2	CASSLGRGLDGYTF	TGCGCCAGCAGCTTGGGTAGGGGCTTAGATGGCTACACCTTC
-	-	TRBV3-1/TRBV3-2	TRBJ2-5	CASSQDVSSAEETQYF	TGTGCCAGCAGCCAAGATGTTAGTAGCGCAGAAGAGACCCAGTACTTC
-	-	TRBV18	TRBJ1-2	CASSPEQVASSNYGYTF	TGTGCCAGCTCACCAGAACAGGTTGCCAGTTCTAACTATGGCTACACCTTC
-	-	TRBV5-1	TRBJ1-1	CASSFSQGPEAFF	TGCGCCAGCAGCTTCTCGCAGGGCCCTGAAGCTTTCTTT
-	-	TRBV6-4	TRBJ1-1	CASSETWNTEAFF	TGTGCCAGCAGCGAAACATGGAACACTGAAGCTTTCTTT
-	TRBD1	TRBV25-1	TRBJ2-5	CASSEPGQTWAQETQYF	TGTGCCAGCAGTGAACCGGGACAGACCTGGGCACAAGAGACCCAGTACTTC
-	-	TRBV27	TRBJ2-2	CASSLTLGHADFTGELFF	TGTGCCAGCAGTTTAACTCTGGGGCACGCCGATTTCACCGGGGAGCTGTTTTTT
few	TRBD2	TRBV7-2	TRBJ2-5	CASSPRTSGSLKTQYF	TGTGCCAGCAGCCCCCGGACTAGCGGGAGCCTAAAGACCCAGTACTTC
-	TRBD1	TRBV7-8	TRBJ1-2	CASSPTGVSYGYTF	TGTGCCAGCAGCCCGACAGGGGTCAGCTATGGCTACACCTTC
-	TRBD1	TRBV18	TRBJ1-1	CASTGTGGFDTEAFF	TGTGCCAGCACGGGGACAGGGGGCTTCGACACTGAAGCTTTCTTT
-	-	TRBV5-5	TRBJ2-7	CATQGTTYEQYF	TGTGCCACCCAGGGGACGACCTACGAGCAGTACTTC
-	-	TRBV20-1	TRBJ1-2	CSAIFQDGYTF	TGCAGTGCTATATTTCAGGATGGCTACACCTTC
-	TRBD1	TRBV19	TRBJ1-5	CATQGQANQPQHF	TGTGCCACCCAGGGACAGGCCAATCAGCCCCAGCATTTT
-	TRBD2	TRBV7-2	TRBJ2-3	CASSFLAGGPDTQYF	TGTGCCAGCAGTTTTCTAGCGGGGGGGCCGGATACGCAGTATTTT
few	TRBD1	TRBV19	TRBJ1-5	CASSAKPGQGIKGNQPQHF	TGTGCCAGTAGCGCCAAACCGGGACAGGGCATTAAAGGCAATCAGCCCCAGCATTTT
once	-	TRBV29-1	TRBJ2-5	CSVEESRETQYF	TGCAGCGTTGAAGAGAGCCGGGAGACCCAGTACTTC
-	-	TRBV4-2	TRBJ2-6	CASSLGEGANVLTF	TGTGCCAGCAGCCTCGGCGAGGGTGCCAACGTCCTGACTTTC
once	TRBD2	TRBV7-9	TRBJ2-1	CASSALGNRGSSYNEQFF	TGTGCCAGCTCAGCTTTGGGTAATCGCGGGAGCTCCTACAATGAGCAGTTCTTC
-	-	TRBV7-8	TRBJ1-1	CASSLDQGNTEAFF	TGTGCCAGCAGCTTAGATCAGGGGAACACTGAAGCTTTCTTT
-	-	TRBV5-1	TRBJ1-2	CASSLGWERDGYTF	TGCGCCAGCAGCTTGGGTTGGGAGAGGGATGGCTACACCTTC
few	TRBD1	TRBV6-2/TRBV6-3	TRBJ2-7	CASSSLPGQKNYEQYF	TGTGCCAGCAGTAGCCTCCCGGGACAGAAAAACTACGAGCAGTACTTC
-	TRBD2	TRBV4-3	TRBJ2-2	CASSQDRVAGAGELFF	TGCGCCAGCAGCCAAGATCGAGTAGCGGGAGCCGGGGAGCTGTTTTTT
-	-	TRBV3-1/TRBV3-2	TRBJ2-2	CASSQLAHTGELFF	TGTGCCAGCAGCCAACTCGCGCACACCGGGGAGCTGTTTTTT
-	-	TRBV7-9	TRBJ2-5	CASSSPYETQYF	TGTGCCAGCAGCTCCCCTTATGAGACCCAGTACTTC
-	-	TRBV10-3	TRBJ1-2	CAIVPGPEFRGYTF	TGTGCCATCGTTCCAGGTCCCGAATTTCGGGGCTACACCTTC
few	-	TRBV29-1	TRBJ1-3	CSVLQGFGNTIYF	TGCAGCGTTCTACAGGGATTTGGAAACACCATATATTTT
-	-	TRBV23-1	TRBJ1-2	CASSHRGFYGYTF	TGCGCCAGCAGTCACAGGGGTTTCTATGGCTACACCTTC
-	-	TRBV6-1	TRBJ1-5	CASSETGFSNQPQHF	TGTGCCAGCAGTGAAACCGGTTTTAGCAATCAGCCCCAGCATTTT
-	-	TRBV20-1	TRBJ1-3	CSAQTGNTIYF	TGCAGTGCCCAGACTGGAAACACCATATATTTT
once	TRBD2	TRBV7-2	TRBJ2-1	CASSLFGGDGNEQFF	TGTGCCAGCAGCTTATTCGGGGGGGACGGCAATGAGCAGTTCTTC
-	-	TRBV5-1	TRBJ1-4	CASSPETNTNEKLFF	TGCGCCAGCAGCCCAGAGACAAATACTAATGAAAAACTGTTTTTT
-	-	TRBV6-5	TRBJ1-1	CASFTRGPLRAFF	TGTGCCAGCTTCACCCGAGGGCCCTTGCGAGCTTTCTTT
-	-	TRBV2	TRBJ1-1	CASSYDTEAFF	TGTGCCAGCAGCTACGATACCGAAGCTTTCTTT
-	TRBD2	TRBV19	TRBJ2-7	CASSRQAVGLAAYEQYF	TGTGCCAGTAGTAGGCAAGCGGTGGGACTAGCGGCTTACGAGCAGTACTTC
-	TRBD2	TRBV2	TRBJ2-3	CASSSFRGGGDTQYF	TGTGCCAGCAGTAGTTTCCGCGGGGGTGGGGATACGCAGTATTTT
-	-	TRBV7-2	TRBJ1-5	CASSLDGGLNQPQHF	TGTGCCAGCAGCTTAGACGGGGGTTTGAATCAGCCCCAGCATTTT
-	-	TRBV5-1	TRBJ2-1	CASSAWAQGDEQFF	TGCGCCAGCAGCGCGTGGGCACAGGGCGATGAGCAGTTCTTC
-	TRBD1	TRBV5-1	TRBJ1-2	CASSLRGQGARTF	TGCGCCAGCAGCTTGAGAGGACAGGGGGCGCGAACCTTC
-	-	TRBV2	TRBJ2-2	CARLTGSDTGELFF	TGTGCCAGGCTCACGGGAAGTGACACCGGGGAGCTGTTTTTT
-	TRBD1	TRBV7-9	TRBJ2-7	CASSWTGYEQYF	TGTGCCAGCAGCTGGACAGGGTATGAGCAGTACTTC
-	-	TRBV6-1	TRBJ1-5	CASSALPSWGVGQPQHF	TGTGCCAGCAGTGCACTTCCTAGCTGGGGGGTAGGCCAGCCCCAGCATTTT
-	TRBD1	TRBV24-1	TRBJ2-1	CATSGTRQGHNEQFF	TGTGCCACCAGTGGTACGAGACAGGGGCACAATGAGCAGTTCTTC
-	-	TRBV6-2/TRBV6-3	TRBJ1-5	CASSWGLYSNQPQHF	TGTGCCAGCAGTTGGGGACTGTATAGCAATCAGCCCCAGCATTTT
-	TRBD1	TRBV15	TRBJ2-7	CATSGPGQGFYEQYF	TGTGCCACCAGCGGACCGGGACAGGGATTCTACGAGCAGTACTTC
-	TRBD2	TRBV25-1	TRBJ2-3	CASSDAGADTQYF	TGTGCCAGCAGTGACGCGGGGGCAGATACGCAGTATTTT
-	-	TRBV10-3	TRBJ1-2	CAISENSNRLYGCTF	TGTGCCATCAGTGAAAATTCTAACAGGCTCTATGGCTGCACCTTC